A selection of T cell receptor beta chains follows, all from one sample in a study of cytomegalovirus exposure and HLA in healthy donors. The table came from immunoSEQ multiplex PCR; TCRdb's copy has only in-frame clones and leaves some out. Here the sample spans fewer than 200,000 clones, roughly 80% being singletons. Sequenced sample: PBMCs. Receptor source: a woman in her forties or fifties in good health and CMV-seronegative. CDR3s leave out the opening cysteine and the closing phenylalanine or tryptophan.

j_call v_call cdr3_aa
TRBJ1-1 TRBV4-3 ASSHLNREPEAF
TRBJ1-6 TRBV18 ASSPGPTGTLH
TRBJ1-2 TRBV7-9 ASSGQGLYGYT
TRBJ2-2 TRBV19 ASLMGLAGNTGELF
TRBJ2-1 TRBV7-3 ASSITGTSDEQF
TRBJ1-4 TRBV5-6 ASSLVLPGFGEKLF
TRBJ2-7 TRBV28 ASSVQGKADYEQY
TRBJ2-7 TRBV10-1 ASSEEGVSYEQY
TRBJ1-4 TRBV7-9 ASSLALSREDEKLF
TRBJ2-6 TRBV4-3 ASSRYRGESSGANVLT
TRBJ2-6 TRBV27 ASSLAPSGWGANVLT
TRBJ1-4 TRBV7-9 ASRPILTGRDEKLF
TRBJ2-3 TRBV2 ASEAGQSTDTQY
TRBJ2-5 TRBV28 ASSQLAGGSETQY
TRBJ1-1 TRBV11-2 ASSLRWGLMNTEAF
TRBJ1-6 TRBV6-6 ASTPQSSYNSPLH
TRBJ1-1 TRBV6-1 ASGGLAREAF
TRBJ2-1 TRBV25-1 ASSPLAGAFHEQF
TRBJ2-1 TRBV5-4 ASSLTGGSYNEQF
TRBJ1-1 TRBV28 ASSSFPGTANTEAF
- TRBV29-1 SVEDLRGDSRFEQY
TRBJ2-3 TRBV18 ASSPTRDYTDTQY
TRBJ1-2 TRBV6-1 ASSERTASRYT
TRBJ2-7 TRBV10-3 AISASGRSYEQY